This entry concerns a single T cell receptor beta chain. Its antigen is not yet known. No quality values exist for individual bases; no much larger clone is one base distant. These data originate in a study of shared clonotypes between healthy human individuals (dated by TCRdb to about 2020). A note on the overall study: The cohort included a few men and a couple of women between 18 and 49 years of age. Different laboratories and diverse techniques were used to prepare libraries and sequence TCR repertoires, to increase sequencing depth and limit assay-specific biases. Per donor, leukapheresis produced somewhere between about 0.85 and 8.9 billion PBMCs. Per donor, three plates each were used for CD4 naive and CD4 memory, two for CD8 naive, and one for CD8 memory. To estimate repertoire size and how much clonotypes are shared between individuals, the study performed deep sequencing of blood TCR repertoires from a few healthy adults.

The donors were healthy, HIV-negative adults who had no recently reported acute infections or vaccinations. Every donor was a Caucasian adult living in Nashville, Tennessee, USA. CD4+ T cells were enriched by magnetic negative selection, after which naive cells were positively selected on CD45RA and the negative fraction was taken as the memory subset. Blood was obtained by leukapheresis, after which PBMCs were separated by Ficoll-Histopaque density gradient centrifugation and cryopreserved in liquid nitrogen vapor phase. Analytical flow cytometry was used to check the purity and quantity of every magnetically sorted T cell population. Genomic DNA was isolated from every sorted fraction and measured by UV absorbance on a Nanodrop 2000c. The CDR3 runs 15 residues from the cysteine to the phenylalanine. Only CDR3 DNA remains: 45 bases, in frame from the first base. The V and J ends are trimmed by 2 bases and 3 bases, leaving 13 bases between them. CDR1 is given as SGHTA and CDR2 as FQGNSA, both from the germline V gene.

Using the deep immunoSEQ assay, multiplex PCR amplified TCR CDR3 regions from genomic DNA. Extracted genomic DNA from each cell subset was spread evenly across all wells of several immunoSEQ 96-well plates, with each plate serving as a replicate. Each replicate PCR for sorted subsets received about 200 ng genomic DNA, equal to about 30,000 T cell genomes. Purified libraries were measured with a Qubit 3.0 fluorometer, size-checked on a Bioanalyzer 2100, and measured again with the KAPA Library Quantification kit. Each immunoSEQ 96-well plate was sequenced on its own single-read 150-cycle Illumina NextSeq 550 flow cell. As for the original processing: Because the immunoSEQ output included only junctional sequences and no quality scores, the filtering could not be the same as the filtering used for full-length reads. To assign V/J genes and CDR3, sequences were annotated against IMGT germline references using PyIR, a Python wrapper for IgBLAST v1.9. Reads were removed for weak V/J assignments (E-value above 1e-6), missing CDR3, stop codons, out-of-frame junctions, or ambiguous translated residues. V3J clonotypes were defined as sequences sharing an identical inferred V gene, J gene, and CDR3 amino acid sequence. Percentage overlap between repertoires was computed as shared unique clonotypes divided by the size of the smaller repertoire. Three approaches were used to assess repertoire richness: RTK rarefaction, the Chao1 estimator, and Recon v2.1 estimates of unobserved clonotypes. Generation probabilities were computed with OLGA for all TCRbeta clonotypes obtained by the gDNA method from several donors. TCRdb took over this immuneACCESS table, retaining in-frame rearrangements with V and J assigned. Such tables are incomplete; in checked studies, under half of the missing clones stem from an unresolved V gene, and the remainder is unexplained. That table gives V, J and clone size, and the DNA gave D and trimming. The sample profile shows approximately 2,300,000 clones; around 93% of them were found once. About 0.36% of the sample rests with the top ten.

Overall study outcomes, separate from this receptor: Larger estimated clonotype richness was generally found for naive subsets than for memory subsets. Pairwise subsampling indicated that sequencing depth was expected to affect the degree of clonotype sharing among donors. Sampling was restricted to blood, and TCR repertoires in tissue are likely to differ from TCR repertoires in blood. Because the study included only a small number of donors, the genetic and exposure-history diversity represented was limited. Even with the large sequencing depth, rarefaction of the sorted-subset datasets indicated that sequencing was incomplete. Compared with non-shared clonotypes, the clonotypes found in all four sorted-subset donors had higher generation probabilities. Across four donors, approximately 5% of naive CD4, around 3.3% of naive CD8, around 2.5% of memory CD4, and about 0.44% of memory CD8 clonotypes were shared.

The sequenced sample consisted of naive CD4+ T cells from PBMCs. What this sample's cell subset or site label stands for: CD45RA+ positively selected. The chain uses TRBV7-2 and TRBJ1-1; TRBD1 is possibly the D segment (5 matching bases). The clonotype was recovered from a man between 18 and 35 years old in good health. Some clones in this sample may be carry-over from other donors' samples. CDR3 sequence: CASSLYGKGDTEAFF. The bases read TGTGCCAGCAGCTTATACGGGAAAGGGGACACTGAAGCTTTCTTT.